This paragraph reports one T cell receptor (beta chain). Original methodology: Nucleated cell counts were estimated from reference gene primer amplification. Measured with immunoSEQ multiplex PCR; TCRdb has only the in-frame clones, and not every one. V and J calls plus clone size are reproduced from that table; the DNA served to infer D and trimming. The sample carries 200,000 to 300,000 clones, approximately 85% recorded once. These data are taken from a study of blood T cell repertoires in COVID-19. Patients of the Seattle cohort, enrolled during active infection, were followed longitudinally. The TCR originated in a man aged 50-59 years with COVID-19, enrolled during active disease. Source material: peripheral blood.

The CDR3 spells CATSDRTGSNTGELFF. DNA of the CDR3: TGTGCCACCAGTGACCGGACAGGGTCCAACACCGGGGAGCTGTTTTTT. The chain combines TRBV24-1 with TRBJ2-2; 8 bases are a match to TRBD1. Germline lookup yields CDR1 KGHDR and CDR2 SFDVKD. Trimming at V came to 4 bases and at J to 2 bases, leaving 5 bases not matched to a gene. CDR3 length: 16 amino acids.